Listed here are 23 T cell receptor beta chains from one sample, sequenced in a study of T-cell memory formation after mild COVID-19. Using its own MiXCR run on the 5' RACE reads, TCRdb lists one record per CDR3 protein. The table lists a few hundred thousand distinct CDR3 sequences, about 20% of them singletons. The source material was PBMCs or a T cell subset sorted from them (not recorded which). Receptors originate from a man between 18 and 29 years old who had mild COVID-19 (a few samples of this study predate the infection). Cell type and time point are not known.

This clonotype was seen more than once but under ten times. The genes are TRBV10-3 and TRBJ2-1, with D possibly matching TRBD1 (5 bases). Germline V gene sequence: CDR1 ENHRY, CDR2 SYGVKD. Trimming removed 6 bases at V and 10 bases at J, with 13 bases between. The CDR3 has 12 residues. CDR3 in DNA: TGTGCCATCAGCCTAGACAGTAGAGAGCAGTTCTTC. Translating it yields CAISLDSREQFF.

A few counts support this clonotype. The chain employs TRBV12-3 or TRBV12-4 and TRBJ1-3; D is undetermined. The CDR3 runs to 15 residues. Trimming pared 6 bases from V and 5 bases from J, leaving 17 bases between. In DNA, the CDR3 is TGTGCCAGCAGCTCTACCGGGAGCGGCAGAAACACCATATATTTT. Translating gives CASSSTGSGRNTIYF.

The chain uses TRBV28 and TRBJ1-3; D is uncertain. CDR3 length equals 15 residues. The V and J ends lost 0 bases and 0 bases respectively, with 6 bases between them. In germline, CDR1 is MDHEN, CDR2 SYDVKM. The CDR3 DNA is TGTGCCAGCAGTTTATGGGCGGTCTCTGGAAACACCATATATTTT. The encoded protein is CASSLWAVSGNTIYF.

This chain uses TRBV3-1 with TRBJ2-3; TRBD2 matches 11 bases. CDR1 and CDR2 (germline): LGHDT, YNNKEL (reference sequence). The CDR3 is made up of 15 amino acids. The V segment lost 3 bases and the J segment 7 bases; nucleotides outside the gene matches: 6. CDR3 sequence reads: CASSQETSGGHTQYF. CDR3 bases: TGTGCCAGCAGCCAGGAAACTAGCGGGGGCCATACGCAGTATTTT.

The chain couples TRBV5-1 to TRBJ2-2; 8 positions agree with TRBD1. The CDR3 totals 16 residues. With 0 bases clipped from V and 7 bases from J, the junction kept 8 bases outside the gene matches. In germline, CDR1 is SGHRS, CDR2 YFSETQ. DNA for the CDR3: TGCGCCAGCAGCTTGGAGGACAGGGTGAGGGTCGGGGAGCTGTTTTTT. It translates to CASSLEDRVRVGELFF. Supplemented by reference TRBV5-1 and TRBJ2-2, the full variable domain reads KAGVTQTPRYLIKTRGQQVTLSCSPISGHRSVSWYQQTPGQGLQFLFEYFSETQRNKGNFPGRFSGRQFSNSRSEMNVSTLELGDSALYLCASSLEDRVRVGELFFGEGSRLTVL.

This clonotype was seen a few times. The chain joins TRBV12-3 or TRBV12-4 to TRBJ2-3; 10 bases are a match to TRBD2. The CDR3 has 16 residues. Trimming removed 3 bases from V and 6 bases from J; junction bases left unmatched: 9. The CDR3 DNA is TGTGCCAGCAGTTTCTCGTCTAGCGGGGGCCATGATACGCAGTATTTT. This translates into CASSFSSSGGHDTQYF.

The chain has TRBV7-9 and TRBJ1-1; D gene unclear. Germline CDR1 SEHNR, CDR2 FQNEAQ (reference sequence). Trimming pared 2 bases from V and 6 bases from J, leaving 10 bases between. CDR3 length: 13 amino acids. The CDR3 loop reads CASSLREGAEAFF. CDR3 nucleotides: TGTGCCAGCAGCTTAAGGGAGGGAGCTGAAGCTTTCTTT. Based on the CDR3 plus reference TRBV7-9 and TRBJ1-1, the full variable domain is DTGVSQNPRHKITKRGQNVTFRCDPISEHNRLYWYRQTLGQGPEFLTYFQNEAQLEKSRLLSDRFSAERPKGSFSTLEIQRTEQGDSAMYLCASSLREGAEAFFGQGTRLTVV.

The chain couples TRBV7-9 to TRBJ1-2, with D hard to call. Per the germline V gene, CDR1 is SEHNR and CDR2 is FQNEAQ (reference sequence). The CDR3 has 14 residues. The germline V and J ends were trimmed by 5 bases and 0 bases, with 10 bases remaining between them. This chain's CDR3 is CASSPPGTNYGYTF. The DNA of the CDR3 is TGTGCCAGCAGCCCGCCGGGAACTAACTATGGCTACACCTTC.

The chain carries TRBV19 and TRBJ1-2, with 9 bases lining up with TRBD1. The length of the CDR3 is 14 residues. Germline loops: CDR1 LNHDA, CDR2 SQIVND (reference sequence). Trimming took 9 bases from V and 4 from J; bases not matched to a gene: 9. The CDR3 bases are TGTGCCAGCACACCGGACAGGGGTGCCTATGGCTACACCTTC. As protein: CASTPDRGAYGYTF.

This clonotype occurred many times. The chain carries TRBV6-2 or TRBV6-3 and TRBJ1-1; no reliable D call. This CDR3 contains 15 residues. Germline CDR1 is MNHEY and CDR2 is SVGEGT. Trimming took 5 bases from V and 6 from J, leaving 19 bases between them. CDR3 nucleotides: TGTGCCAGCAGTCCTGGCATAGACGCGGTTCCTGAAGCTTTCTTT. This translates into CASSPGIDAVPEAFF.

The chain joins TRBV29-1 to TRBJ2-1; the match to TRBD2 covers 12 bases. J gave up 4 bases and V 6 bases, and 4 bases lay outside the gene matches. CDR1 is SQVTM and CDR2 is ANQGSEA in the germline V gene. The CDR3 contains 14 residues. CDR3 DNA: TGCAGCGTGGTGGGACTAGCGGGTTACAATGAGCAGTTCTTC. Translating it yields CSVVGLAGYNEQFF.

The table lists this clonotype with a count of one. The CDR3 loop reads CASSPRAGAVGEQYV. The DNA of the CDR3 is TGTGCCAGCAGCCCCCGAGCGGGGGCCGTGGGCGAGCAGTACGTC. This chain connects TRBV21-1 to TRBJ2-7; TRBD1 is the table's D call, not checked against the DNA. TRBV21-1 is deemed a pseudogene. The CDR3 runs 15 residues.

The chain couples TRBV4-2 to TRBJ1-5, with no clear D. CDR1 and CDR2 from the germline V gene are LGHNA and YNFKEQ. CDR3 length: 15 residues. Between the trimmed V and J ends, which lost 2 bases and 11 bases, there was a span of 19 bases. The CDR3 protein is CASSQQLGSFQAQHF. CDR3 nucleotide sequence: TGTGCCAGCAGCCAACAGCTCGGGTCTTTCCAGGCCCAGCATTTT.

The chain links TRBV20-1 to TRBJ2-1; TRBD1 or TRBD2 may be the D gene (5 bases each). This CDR3 spans 17 amino acids. CDR1 and CDR2 from the germline V gene are DFQATT and SNEGSKA (reference sequence). Trimming left V 2 bases short and J 5 bases short, with 22 bases between. For the CDR3, the DNA is TGCAGTGCTAGATATGTTTTGGGACGAGAAAAAAACAATGAGCAGTTCTTC. Its protein product is CSARYVLGREKNNEQFF.

This clonotype has just a few counts. The chain is built from TRBV7-2 and TRBJ2-3; 7 bases are a match to TRBD2. The CDR3 is 14 residues long. V shed 6 bases and J 0 bases; nucleotides not matched to a gene: 3. In germline, CDR1 is SGHTA, CDR2 FQGNSA. The CDR3 DNA sequence: TGTGCCAGCAGATGGCGGGGGAGCACAGATACGCAGTATTTT. Protein: CASRWRGSTDTQYF.

The chain has TRBV29-1 and TRBJ2-2; TRBD1 agrees at 8 bases. The J segment lost 3 bases and the V segment lost 3 bases, leaving 0 bases of the junction unmatched. The CDR3 totals 13 residues. Per germline, CDR1 SQVTM and CDR2 ANQGSEA. The CDR3 is CSVETGDTGELFF. The CDR3 DNA follows: TGCAGCGTTGAGACAGGGGACACCGGGGAGCTGTTTTTT.

The J gene is TRBJ2-2, the V gene TRBV7-2; D is undetermined. Germline CDR1 is SGHTA and CDR2 is FQGNSA. Trimming removed 2 bases from V and 5 bases from J, with 12 bases in between. There are 15 residues in the CDR3. CDR3 residues: CASSLNTGWTGELFF. The CDR3 DNA is TGTGCCAGCAGCTTAAATACGGGCTGGACCGGGGAGCTGTTTTTT.

The chain links TRBV20-1 to TRBJ2-7, with D unclear. Trimming pared 7 bases from V and 6 bases from J, leaving 13 bases between. CDR3 length: 11 residues. Germline values: CDR1 DFQATT, CDR2 SNEGSKA (reference sequence). The CDR3 nucleotides read TGCAGTGTCGGAAAAGATTTCGAGCAGTACTTC. Its translation: CSVGKDFEQYF.

This clonotype was seen a few times. The CDR3 region has the DNA TGTGCCAGCAGCTTAGCTGGGGGGGACGGCTACACCTTC. Its translation: CASSLAGGDGYTF. The V gene is TRBV7-6, the J gene TRBJ1-2; perhaps TRBD1 as D (5 bases). CDR1 is SGHVS and CDR2 is FNYEAQ in the germline V gene. CDR3 length equals 13 residues. The V gene lost 0 bases and the J gene lost 8 bases, with 10 bases spanning the gap.

This clonotype was counted a single time. This CDR3 reads CAISPSGWATDTQYF. In nucleotides, the CDR3 is TGTGCCATCTCCCCAAGCGGGTGGGCAACAGATACGCAGTATTTT. The chain combines TRBV15 with TRBJ2-3; TRBD2 is a possible D gene (6 bases). The germline V and J ends were trimmed by 10 bases and 3 bases, with 20 bases remaining between them. The CDR3 sequence is 15 residues long. Germline CDR1 is LNHNV and CDR2 is YYDKDF (reference sequence).

V usage is TRBV7-9 and J usage is TRBJ2-1; D not certain. Germline CDR1 is SEHNR and CDR2 is FQNEAQ (reference sequence). V was trimmed by 5 bases and J by 2 bases, leaving 10 bases between them. The CDR3 is 14 amino acids. CDR3 residues: CASSPLAAYNEQFF. The CDR3 nucleotides are TGTGCCAGCAGCCCCCTGGCCGCCTACAATGAGCAGTTCTTC.

For the CDR3, the DNA is TGCGCCAGCAGCTTGGGACAGGCTAACGGGGAGCTGTTTTTT. The encoded protein is CASSLGQANGELFF. V and J are TRBV5-1 and TRBJ2-2; maybe TRBD1 (6 bases). The ends were cut back, 0 bases at V and 7 bases at J, with 10 bases in the middle. This CDR3 is 14 amino acids long. Per germline, CDR1 SGHRS and CDR2 YFSETQ.

This clonotype was recorded many times. The genes are TRBV4-1 and TRBJ2-3; D possibly corresponds to TRBD1 (6 bases). Germline CDR1 reads MGHRA; CDR2 reads YSYEKL. The length of the CDR3 is 16 residues. Trimming left V 4 bases short and J 1 base short, with 15 bases between. CDR3 sequence reads: CASSLHQGPGTDTQYF. The CDR3 nucleotides are TGCGCCAGCAGCCTGCATCAGGGGCCTGGCACAGATACGCAGTATTTT.